This T cell receptor beta chain was sequenced for a study of T-cell reconstitution after alpha-beta-depleted transplantation in children (dated by TCRdb to about 2016). In terms of the full investigation: Using TCR repertoire profiling, the study followed T-cell immune reconstitution in a quantitative way in children after TCRalphabeta/CD19-depleted allogeneic hematopoietic cell transplantation.

This clonotype was seen more than once but under ten times. Its antigen is not yet known. Per-nucleotide qualities are absent, and no much larger clonotype sits a single base away. The intended sense of this specimen's treatment or condition label: allogeneic hematopoietic cell transplantation with graft depleted of TCRalphabeta T cells and CD19 B cells. TCRalphabeta/CD19-depleted allogeneic hematopoietic cell grafts were given to the transplant recipients, all of whom were children. Receptor amplification or capture employed PCR. The run used an Illumina HiSeq 2500. TCR library preparation used molecular barcoding, with unique molecular identifiers applied to normalize quantification of the TCRbeta repertoire. Clones were called with MiXCR by TCRdb after fastp trimmed the public reads at Q25, and only in-frame beta chains were retained. Merged by CDR3 protein, the rows form single entries marked with the most common genes and DNA. The sample table contains some 440,000 distinct CDR3 sequences; only one count was recorded for around 15% of them. The ten largest clones capture around 28% of the sample.

Study-wide conclusions, independent of this receptor: The high TCRbeta diversity at day 60 in some patients was ascribed to recipient T cells and intrathymic progenitors that had survived conditioning. Over subsequent months, a decline in hyperexpanded clone frequencies was noted, and after one year, T-cell counts and TCRbeta diversity were mostly ascribed to newly produced T cells. About two months after transplant, the apparently early recovery of alphabetaT-cell counts reportedly depended on just several hundred clones that had expanded rapidly and came from non-depleted graft cells.

The source is a boy in the first two years of life who had a stem cell transplant for Wiskott-Aldrich syndrome, so the T cells may come from the graft donor. The sample here was PBMCs, mostly from graft donor cells, taken 360 days after TCRalphabeta/CD19-depleted stem cell transplant.

The CDR3 protein sequence reads: CASSQGLAGGFEQFF. The DNA sequence follows: TGCGCCAGCAGCCAAGGGCTAGCGGGGGGCTTTGAGCAGTTCTTC. This sequence uses TRBV4-1 and TRBJ2-1, and TRBD2 aligns with 11 junction nucleotides. The CDR3 numbers 15 residues from cysteine through phenylalanine. Just the 45-base CDR3 DNA is kept, in frame starting at base 1. Based on the germline V gene, the CDR1 and CDR2 sequences are MGHRA and YSYEKL. Trimmed from V: 1 base; trimmed from J: 9 bases; junction bases lacking a gene match: 5.